This record covers a single T cell receptor (beta chain). This sample stems from a study of cytomegalovirus exposure and HLA in healthy donors. The CDR3 has 14 residues. Trimming cost V 0 bases and J 6 bases, with 8 bases left between them. In germline, CDR1 is KGHSH, CDR2 LQKENI. This table comes from immunoSEQ multiplex PCR, and its TCRdb copy is limited to in-frame clones, with some not included. The repertoire holds around 100,000 clones, with around 96% as singletons. The receptor comes from a woman younger than 30 in good health and CMV-seronegative. The sample taken for sequencing was PBMCs. This chain joins TRBV18 and TRBJ2-2; D is unclear. The CDR3 region has the DNA TGTGCCAGCTCACCACCGGGCTTGTCCGGGGAGCTGTTTTTT. This codes for CASSPPGLSGELFF.